These 21 T cell receptor beta chains were sequenced from one sample in a study of CD8 T cells in ankylosing spondylitis. A single record per CDR3 protein comes from TCRdb applying MiXCR to the 5' RACE reads. The table has hundreds of thousands of distinct CDR3 sequences, 8% to 11% seen once; the top ten hold 21%. Sequenced sample: blood, either unsorted or a sorted T cell fraction (not recorded which). The receptors shown here come from a male donor with ankylosing spondylitis or in good health (not recorded which).

This clonotype appeared many times. The gene calls are TRBV3-1 and TRBJ2-5, with TRBD2 identical over 8 bases. Germline-derived CDR1 and CDR2 are LGHDT and YNNKEL (reference sequence). The V segment lost 5 bases and the J segment 2 bases; nucleotides outside the gene matches: 7. The CDR3 is 15 amino acids. The CDR3 sequence is CASSDSSGGQETQYF. CDR3 nucleotide sequence: TGTGCCAGCAGCGACTCCAGCGGGGGACAAGAGACCCAGTACTTC.

This clonotype has at least ten counts. CDR3 nucleotide sequence: TGTGCCAGCAGCCCCCGGACATCTCTGACCGGGGAGCTGTTTTTT. It translates to CASSPRTSLTGELFF. This sequence joins TRBV21-1 and TRBJ2-2; TRBD1 is the table's D call and was not checked against the DNA. TRBV21-1 is listed as a pseudogene. This CDR3 region has 15 residues.

The chain has TRBV19 and TRBJ2-5; D is perhaps TRBD2 (5 bases). Trimming shortened V by 0 bases and J by 7 bases, and 15 bases separated the two germline ends. Germline lookup yields CDR1 LNHDA and CDR2 SQIVND (reference sequence). This CDR3 is built from 15 residues. CDR3 in amino acids: CASSIDVSGGGTQYF. CDR3 nucleotide sequence: TGTGCCAGTAGTATAGATGTAAGCGGAGGCGGGACCCAGTACTTC.

This clonotype appeared a few times. The chain carries TRBV9 and TRBJ2-1; 8 nucleotides line up with TRBD2. CDR1 SGDLS and CDR2 YYNGEE come from the germline V gene. The J segment lost 8 bases and the V segment lost 5 bases, leaving 9 bases of the junction unmatched. This CDR3 comprises 14 residues. CDR3 protein: CASSARNGGDEQFF. The CDR3 DNA is TGTGCCAGCAGTGCTAGGAACGGGGGGGATGAGCAGTTCTTC.

This clonotype was seen ten or more times. This chain joins TRBV2 and TRBJ1-1; possible D gene TRBD1, 5 bases. Germline loops: CDR1 SNHLY, CDR2 FYNNEI. The CDR3 runs to 15 residues. The V end lost 10 bases, the J end lost 4 bases, and 22 bases lay between the germline ends. The DNA for the CDR3 is TGTGCCACACGGAGGAGGTGGGGCGAGGGCACTGAAGCTTTCTTT. Translated: CATRRRWGEGTEAFF.

CDR3: CASSLYAGGAGDTEAFF. CDR3 in DNA: TGTGCCAGCAGCTTATATGCCGGGGGGGCTGGGGACACTGAAGCTTTCTTT. The gene calls are TRBV7-3 and TRBJ1-1; a weak D match, TRBD1 (6 bases). The ends were cut back, 2 bases at V and 3 bases at J, with 19 bases in the middle. Germline CDR1 reads SGHTA; CDR2 reads FQGTGA. The CDR3 is 17 residues long.

The chain combines TRBV28 with TRBJ2-3; no firm D call. The germline V gene encodes CDR1 MDHEN and CDR2 SYDVKM. V lost 8 bases and J 6 bases, leaving 30 bases between the germline ends. This CDR3 is built from 18 residues. CDR3 sequence reads: CASLPQSLVNIIKDTQYF. The CDR3 nucleotides read TGTGCCAGCCTACCCCAATCGCTAGTCAACATAATCAAGGATACGCAGTATTTT. The full variable domain, rest sourced from reference TRBV28 and TRBJ2-3, is DVKVTQSSRYLVKRTGEKVFLECVQDMDHENMFWYRQDPGLGLRLIYFSYDVKMKEKGDIPEGYSVSREKKERFSLILESASTNQTSMYLCASLPQSLVNIIKDTQYFGPGTRLTVL.

This clonotype was seen ten or more times. This chain connects TRBV29-1 to TRBJ1-1; no definite D call. Trimming shortened V by 3 bases and J by 3 bases, and 11 bases separated the two germline ends. Germline values: CDR1 SQVTM, CDR2 ANQGSEA. The CDR3 covers 13 residues. CDR3 region: CSVDQGWDTEAFF. CDR3 sequence (DNA): TGCAGCGTTGATCAAGGGTGGGACACTGAAGCTTTCTTT.

This clonotype was detected only a few times. The V gene is TRBV28, the J gene TRBJ1-2; a weak D match, TRBD1 (6 bases). CDR1 is MDHEN, CDR2 SYDVKM, per germline. Trimming removed 6 bases at V and 4 bases at J, with 12 bases between. This CDR3 spans 13 amino acids. The DNA for the CDR3 is TGTGCCAGCAGCCGGACAGTGGGCTATGGCTACACCTTC. It is translated as CASSRTVGYGYTF.

This clonotype was seen at least ten times. The chain is built from TRBV10-3 and TRBJ1-1; D call uncertain. V was pared by 6 bases and J by 0 bases, with 17 bases between. CDR3 length equals 16 residues. Germline CDR1 ENHRY, CDR2 SYGVKD. CDR3 in amino acids: CAISGPADGMNTEAFF. DNA of the CDR3: TGTGCCATCAGCGGGCCTGCGGACGGAATGAACACTGAAGCTTTCTTT.

There are many counts of this clonotype. V gene TRBV7-2 combines with J gene TRBJ2-7; D is perhaps TRBD1 (5 bases). V was trimmed by 5 bases and J by 3 bases, leaving 14 bases between them. Looked up from germline, CDR1 is SGHTA and CDR2 is FQGNSA. The CDR3 has 14 amino acids. CDR3 in DNA: TGTGCCAGCAGCCTAACCAGGGAACGCTACGAGCAGTACTTC. Amino acids: CASSLTRERYEQYF.

This clonotype was seen ten or more times. The chain has TRBV13 and TRBJ2-7, with D maybe TRBD2 (5 bases). Germline lookup yields CDR1 PRHDT and CDR2 FYEKMQ (reference sequence). V was cut by 5 bases and J by 2 bases, with 16 bases left in between. The CDR3 spans 15 residues. The CDR3 loop is CASSPGSGSTYEQYF. The CDR3 DNA reads TGTGCCAGCAGCCCGGGAAGCGGTTCTACCTACGAGCAGTACTTC.

This clonotype was seen many times. The gene calls are TRBV28 and TRBJ2-7, with 8 bases identical to TRBD2. The germline CDR1 and CDR2 sequences are MDHEN and SYDVKM. The CDR3 runs 15 residues. V lost 6 bases and J lost 0; bases outside the gene matches: 7. The CDR3 DNA sequence: TGTGCCAGCAGACGTAGCGGGGTAAACTCCTACGAGCAGTACTTC. This encodes CASRRSGVNSYEQYF.

The sample holds many counts of this clonotype. The genes are TRBV5-1 and TRBJ2-3; D is unclear. V was pared by 0 bases and J by 5 bases, with 7 bases between. Germline V gives CDR1 SGHRS, CDR2 YFSETQ. The length of the CDR3 is 13 residues. CDR3 bases: TGCGCCAGCAGCTTGGGACCGGGAGATACGCAGTATTTT. Its translation is CASSLGPGDTQYF.

The sample holds many counts of this clonotype. The V gene is TRBV6-1, the J gene TRBJ2-3; 9 bases are a match to TRBD2. J gave up 1 base and V 6 bases, and 8 bases lay outside the gene matches. The CDR3 extends over 16 amino acids. CDR1 is MNHNS, CDR2 SASEGT, per germline. CDR3 sequence (DNA): TGTGCCAGCAGCCCCCGGACTAGCGTGGGCACAGATACGCAGTATTTT. Protein product: CASSPRTSVGTDTQYF.

This clonotype has a count of ten or more. The J gene is TRBJ2-7, the V gene TRBV5-6; tentative D call: TRBD2 (6 bases). The CDR3 consists of 14 residues. V was shortened by 0 bases and J by 6 bases, with 13 bases between the two germline ends. Germline V lookup: CDR1 SGHDT, CDR2 YYEEEE. The CDR3 here is CASSLGGGSGEQYF. The CDR3 DNA sequence: TGTGCCAGCAGCTTGGGTGGAGGGTCTGGCGAGCAGTACTTC.

This clonotype was counted many times. The V gene is TRBV7-8, the J gene TRBJ1-1, with 7 bases matching TRBD1. Per germline, CDR1 SGHVS and CDR2 FQNEAQ. V dropped 4 bases and J dropped 6; count of bases not matched to a gene: 5. The CDR3 loop spans 13 amino acids. CDR3 residues: CASSSDRVAEAFF. DNA of the CDR3: TGTGCCAGCAGCTCCGACAGGGTCGCTGAAGCTTTCTTT.

The sample holds many counts of this clonotype. The chain has TRBV20-1 and TRBJ2-1, with 7 bases that match TRBD2. The CDR3 covers 14 residues. Germline-derived CDR1 and CDR2 are DFQATT and SNEGSKA (reference sequence). V was pared by 3 bases and J by 7 bases, with 9 bases of the junction left unmatched. CDR3 loop: CSASRGGGWNEQFF. CDR3 bases: TGCAGTGCTAGTCGGGGCGGGGGATGGAATGAGCAGTTCTTC.

This clonotype was recorded at least ten times. At one boundary the junction diverges from the germline segment, which might be a read error. CDR3 nucleotide sequence: TGTGCTAGCAGCCTCGGGACAACGGGAGATACGCAGTATTTT. Residues: CASSLGTTGDTQYF. J is TRBJ2-3 and V is TRBV7-7; D might be TRBD1 (6 bases). CDR1 and CDR2 (germline): SSHAT, FNYEAQ (reference sequence). CDR3 length: 14 amino acids.

This clonotype was counted only a few times. The chain combines TRBV29-1 with TRBJ2-1; D possibly matches TRBD1 or TRBD2 (6 bases each). Germline V lookup: CDR1 SQVTM, CDR2 ANQGSEA. Trimming removed 4 bases from V and 7 bases from J, with 20 bases in between. The CDR3 has 15 amino acids. The CDR3 sequence is CSVVSGGGDSNEQFF. CDR3 DNA: TGCAGCGTTGTTTCCGGGGGCGGAGATTCTAATGAGCAGTTCTTC.

Ten or more counts support this clonotype. The V call is TRBV12-3 or TRBV12-4, the J call TRBJ2-3, with D perhaps TRBD1 or TRBD2 (6 bases each). The CDR3 extends over 16 amino acids. V dropped 4 bases and J dropped 3 bases, with 17 bases sitting between them. CDR3 in amino acids: CASSSQGGLTTDTQYF. The CDR3 DNA reads TGTGCCAGCAGTTCACAGGGAGGATTAACGACAGATACGCAGTATTTT.